Shown below are 29 T cell receptor beta chains from a single sample sequenced in a study of cytomegalovirus exposure and HLA in healthy donors (dated by TCRdb to the late 2010s). The protocol used for the library was the immunoSEQ multiplex PCR assay. TCRdb holds this immuneACCESS table with in-frame rearrangements only. Some clones are missing; in checked studies, unresolved V genes explain under half, and the rest has no known cause. Present in this sample are roughly 250,000 clones, nearly 90% of which were seen just once. Approximately 0.34% of the sample is in the top ten clones. Specimen: PBMCs. These receptors were collected from a woman aged 18-35 years in good health and CMV-seronegative.

The chain combines TRBV6-5 with TRBJ2-1; maybe TRBD1 (6 bases). CDR1 MNHEY and CDR2 SVGAGI come from the germline V gene. The length of the CDR3 is 11 residues. Trimming pared 6 bases from V and 7 bases from J, leaving 7 bases between. The CDR3 loop is CASRRGNEQFF. The CDR3 coding sequence is TGTGCCAGCAGGAGGGGGAATGAGCAGTTCTTC.

In its sample, this clone was seen a few times. The V call is TRBV5-4, the J call TRBJ2-7; 8 bases are a match to TRBD1. CDR3 length equals 14 residues. Germline CDR1 SGHNT, CDR2 YYREEE (reference sequence). The trim removed 6 bases at V and 0 bases at J, leaving 5 bases unmatched. CDR3: CASNRDRSSYEQYF. DNA for the CDR3: TGTGCCAGCAACCGGGACAGGAGCTCCTACGAGCAGTACTTC.

The V call is TRBV5-1, the J call TRBJ2-7, with D possibly being TRBD1 (6 bases). This CDR3 comprises 13 residues. V lost 7 bases, J lost 10 bases, and 21 bases lay in between. Germline V gene data show CDR1 as SGHRS and CDR2 as YFSETQ. CDR3 sequence reads: CASGPGQRYEQYF. CDR3 sequence (DNA): TGCGCCAGCGGTCCCGGACAGCGATATGAACAGTACTTC. The entire variable domain, with the rest obtained from reference TRBV5-1 and TRBJ2-7, is as follows: KAGVTQTPRYLIKTRGQQVTLSCSPISGHRSVSWYQQTPGQGLQFLFEYFSETQRNKGNFPGRFSGRQFSNSRSEMNVSTLELGDSALYLCASGPGQRYEQYFGPGTRLTVT.

The CDR3 reads CASSRDRGEETQYF. DNA of the CDR3: TGTGCCAGCAGCAGGGACAGGGGCGAGGAGACCCAGTACTTC. V gene TRBV7-6 combines with J gene TRBJ2-5; 10 bases agree with TRBD1. The CDR3 runs 14 residues. V gave up 5 bases and J gave up 5 bases; unmatched junction bases: 5. CDR1 is SGHVS, CDR2 FNYEAQ, per germline.

The chain is built from TRBV4-1 and TRBJ2-7, with D possibly TRBD1 on 5 matching bases. CDR1 and CDR2 from the germline V gene are MGHRA and YSYEKL. The CDR3 is 14 residues long. Trimming cost V 4 bases and J 2 bases, with 12 bases left between them. The DNA for the CDR3 is TGCGCCAGCAGCCTCGTAGGACATACCTACGAGCAGTACTTC. Amino acids: CASSLVGHTYEQYF.

This chain links TRBV9 with TRBJ2-2; the D is unclear. The CDR3 contains 14 residues. Germline V lookup: CDR1 SGDLS, CDR2 YYNGEE. Trimming removed 0 bases at V and 3 bases at J, with 6 bases between. The chain's CDR3 is CASSVARYTGELFF. CDR3 nucleotide sequence: TGTGCCAGCAGCGTAGCGCGGTACACCGGGGAGCTGTTTTTT. Complete variable domain (other parts from reference TRBV9 and TRBJ2-2): DSGVTQTPKHLITATGQRVTLRCSPRSGDLSVYWYQQSLDQGLQFLIQYYNGEERAKGNILERFSAQQFPDLHSELNLSSLELGDSALYFCASSVARYTGELFFGEGSRLTVL.

This clone was seen a few times. CDR3 DNA sequence: TGCGCCAGCAGCACCGACGGACAGCCTCAGCCCCAGCATTTT. It translates to CASSTDGQPQPQHF. The chain carries TRBV5-1 and TRBJ1-5, with D tentatively TRBD1 (6 bases). Trimming stripped 4 bases from V and 6 bases from J, with 14 bases between. Germline lookup yields CDR1 SGHRS and CDR2 YFSETQ. The CDR3 is 14 amino acids.

This chain's CDR3 is CASSEGGSSYNSPLHF. Written as DNA, the CDR3 is TGTGCCAGCAGTGAGGGGGGGAGCTCCTATAATTCACCCCTCCACTTT. V usage is TRBV2 and J usage is TRBJ1-6, with D maybe TRBD1 (5 bases). There are 16 residues in the CDR3. Trimming took 3 bases from V and 0 from J, leaving 9 bases between them. From germline, CDR1 is SNHLY and CDR2 FYNNEI.

The chain recombines TRBV2 with TRBJ1-5; TRBD1 matches 9 bases. The CDR3 extends over 15 amino acids. From germline, CDR1 is SNHLY and CDR2 FYNNEI. Trimming cost V 6 bases and J 4 bases; bases outside gene matches: 7. The CDR3 is CASRIGTGLNQPQHF. CDR3 nucleotide sequence: TGTGCCAGCAGGATAGGGACAGGGTTGAATCAGCCCCAGCATTTT.

This clone was seen only once. The chain is built from TRBV10-3 and TRBJ1-6; 9 bases agree with TRBD1. Germline CDR1 reads ENHRY; CDR2 reads SYGVKD. CDR3 length: 15 amino acids. V was clipped by 2 bases and J by 9 bases; unmatched bases: 5. This chain's CDR3 is CAISEGTGSGSPLHF. CDR3 nucleotides: TGTGCCATCAGTGAGGGGACAGGGTCTGGTTCACCCCTCCACTTT.

The chain employs TRBV11-2 and TRBJ1-2; D is perhaps TRBD1 (6 bases). The CDR3 totals 13 residues. V was clipped by 5 bases and J by 4 bases, with 11 bases between them. Germline lookup yields CDR1 SGHAT and CDR2 FQNNGV. The CDR3 region is CASSLGQSYGYTF. CDR3 sequence (DNA): TGTGCCAGCAGCCTCGGACAGTCCTATGGCTACACCTTC. Using reference TRBV11-2 and TRBJ1-2 for the parts outside the CDR3, the full variable domain is EAGVAQSPRYKIIEKRQSVAFWCNPISGHATLYWYQQILGQGPKLLIQFQNNGVVDDSQLPKDRFSAERLKGVDSTLKIQPAKLEDSAVYLCASSLGQSYGYTFGSGTRLTVV.

The rearrangement joins TRBV28 to TRBJ2-7, with TRBD1 matching 9 bases. Germline CDR1 reads MDHEN; CDR2 reads SYDVKM. This CDR3 comprises 13 residues. Losses at the gene ends were 10 bases for V and 4 bases for J; bases not matched to a gene: 8. Here the CDR3 reads CATNGQGLYEQYF. The CDR3 region has the DNA TGTGCCACCAATGGACAGGGGTTGTACGAGCAGTACTTC. Supplemented by reference TRBV28 and TRBJ2-7, the full variable domain reads DVKVTQSSRYLVKRTGEKVFLECVQDMDHENMFWYRQDPGLGLRLIYFSYDVKMKEKGDIPEGYSVSREKKERFSLILESASTNQTSMYLCATNGQGLYEQYFGPGTRLTVT.

This chain uses TRBV25-1 with TRBJ1-5; D is perhaps TRBD1 (6 bases). CDR1 and CDR2 from the germline V gene are MGHDK and SYGVNS. The V end was cut by 5 bases, the J end by 0 bases, with 8 bases between. This CDR3 has 14 amino acids. The CDR3 is CASSYRDSNQPQHF. The CDR3 nucleotides are TGTGCCAGCAGTTACAGGGATAGCAATCAGCCCCAGCATTTT.

The chain combines TRBV5-4 with TRBJ1-2, with D possibly matching TRBD1 (5 bases). CDR3 size: 13 residues. Germline V gene sequence: CDR1 SGHNT, CDR2 YYREEE (reference sequence). The V and J ends lost 0 bases and 5 bases respectively, with 8 bases between them. The CDR3 nucleotides are TGTGCCAGCAGCTTGGGGGGCACGTATGGCTACACCTTC. As protein: CASSLGGTYGYTF. The whole variable domain, remainder taken from reference TRBV5-4 and TRBJ1-2, is ETGVTQSPTHLIKTRGQQVTLRCSSQSGHNTVSWYQQALGQGPQFIFQYYREEENGRGNFPPRFSGLQFPNYSSELNVNALELDDSALYLCASSLGGTYGYTFGSGTRLTVV.

This chain links TRBV5-6 with TRBJ2-7, with TRBD2 as a possible D gene (6 bases). Germline assignment: CDR1 SGHDT and CDR2 YYEEEE. The CDR3 is 13 residues long. Trimming stripped 0 bases from V and 4 bases from J, with 8 bases between. Here the CDR3 reads CASSLGGDYEQYV. DNA of the CDR3: TGTGCCAGCAGCTTGGGCGGGGATTACGAGCAGTACGTC.

The CDR3, as DNA: TGTGCCAGCAGGGGGACTAGCGGCACAGATACGCAGTATTTT. Protein: CASRGTSGTDTQYF. The genes are TRBV2 and TRBJ2-3, with 10 bases fitting TRBD2. V was pared by 6 bases and J by 1 base, with 1 base of the junction left unmatched. The CDR3 totals 14 residues. Germline CDR1 and CDR2: SNHLY and FYNNEI. Drawing the rest from reference TRBV2 and TRBJ2-3, the complete variable domain is EPEVTQTPSHQVTQMGQEVILRCVPISNHLYFYWYRQILGQKVEFLVSFYNNEISEKSEIFDDQFSVERPDGSNFTLKIRSTKLEDSAMYFCASRGTSGTDTQYFGPGTRLTVL.

The chain couples TRBV6-5 to TRBJ2-3; 8 bases map to TRBD2. Germline CDR1 is MNHEY and CDR2 is SVGAGI. The CDR3 extends over 13 amino acids. The V gene end was trimmed by 6 bases and the J gene end by 6 bases; junction bases not matched to a gene: 5. The CDR3 DNA is TGTGCCAGCAGCGGACTAGCCACGGATACGCAGTATTTT. Protein sequence: CASSGLATDTQYF.

The chain uses TRBV27 and TRBJ1-1, with D unclear. Germline V gene sequence: CDR1 MNHEY, CDR2 SMNVEV (reference sequence). The ends were cut back, 5 bases at V and 1 base at J, with 5 bases in the middle. The CDR3 loop spans 12 amino acids. CDR3 nucleotide sequence: TGTGCCAGCAGTGCAGGGAACACTGAAGCTTTCTTT. It is translated as CASSAGNTEAFF.

This clone was counted only a few times. The rearrangement links TRBV6-5 to TRBJ2-7; D is unresolved. CDR1 is MNHEY, CDR2 SVGAGI, per germline. V lost 2 bases and J lost 4, with 3 bases in between. The CDR3 contains 11 residues. The CDR3 region has the DNA TGTGCCAGCAGTTACCCTTACGAGCAGTACTTC. Translating gives CASSYPYEQYF.

The J gene is TRBJ1-1, the V gene TRBV6-5, with TRBD1 identical over 7 bases. With 4 bases clipped from V and 8 bases from J, the junction kept 16 bases outside the gene matches. Germline values: CDR1 MNHEY, CDR2 SVGAGI. The CDR3 has 16 amino acids. CDR3 region: CASSLPGQYGGSEAFF. In DNA form, the CDR3 reads TGTGCCAGCAGTTTGCCGGGACAGTACGGAGGGTCCGAAGCTTTCTTT.

The V and J genes are TRBV29-1 and TRBJ1-3, with D perhaps TRBD1 (5 bases). Germline V gene sequence: CDR1 SQVTM, CDR2 ANQGSEA. The CDR3 has 15 residues. Trimming took 1 base from V and 3 from J, leaving 13 bases between them. For the CDR3, the DNA is TGCAGCGTTGAAGGAGACAGAAGCATTGGAAACACCATATATTTT. It specifies CSVEGDRSIGNTIYF.

This chain links TRBV15 with TRBJ2-3, with 9 nucleotides matching TRBD1. Germline V gene data show CDR1 as LNHNV and CDR2 as YYDKDF (reference sequence). V dropped 6 bases and J dropped 10; count of bases not matched to a gene: 11. This CDR3 comprises 14 residues. The chain's CDR3 is CATRPTGTGQPQYF. CDR3 bases: TGTGCCACCAGACCAACTGGGACAGGGCAGCCGCAGTATTTT.

The J gene is TRBJ1-1, the V gene TRBV6-5; TRBD1 is a possible D gene (5 bases). V was trimmed by 4 bases and J by 6 bases, leaving 15 bases between them. The CDR3 is 14 amino acids. CDR1 is MNHEY and CDR2 is SVGAGI in the germline V gene. The DNA of the CDR3 is TGTGCCAGCAGTTCCTTCGGGGGGTCGGCTGAAGCTTTCTTT. This translates into CASSSFGGSAEAFF.

The chain combines TRBV5-1 with TRBJ1-4; D gene unclear. This CDR3 has 16 amino acids. V lost 4 bases and J lost 6, with 19 bases in between. Looked up from germline, CDR1 is SGHRS and CDR2 is YFSETQ. DNA of the CDR3: TGCGCCAGCAGCCGAAGAGTTGAGGGATGGGATGAAAAACTGTTTTTT. Amino acids: CASSRRVEGWDEKLFF. Together with reference TRBV5-1 and TRBJ1-4, the CDR3 gives the full variable domain: KAGVTQTPRYLIKTRGQQVTLSCSPISGHRSVSWYQQTPGQGLQFLFEYFSETQRNKGNFPGRFSGRQFSNSRSEMNVSTLELGDSALYLCASSRRVEGWDEKLFFGSGTQLSVL.

This chain connects TRBV7-2 to TRBJ2-1; maybe TRBD1 (5 bases). The length of the CDR3 is 12 residues. Trimming took off 5 bases at V and 14 bases at J, with 16 bases between the two ends. CDR1 is SGHTA and CDR2 is FQGNSA in the germline V gene. The CDR3: CASSLLGLTKFF. The CDR3 DNA reads as TGTGCCAGCAGCCTATTGGGGCTTACAAAGTTCTTC.

The chain carries TRBV7-9 and TRBJ1-6; a weak D match, TRBD1 (6 bases). The CDR3 is 14 amino acids. The V end lost 1 base, the J end lost 10 bases, and 11 bases lay between the germline ends. CDR1 and CDR2 (germline): SEHNR, FQNEAQ (reference sequence). The CDR3 protein is CASSLGQEVSPLHF. In DNA, the CDR3 is TGTGCCAGCAGCTTAGGACAGGAGGTATCACCCCTCCACTTT.

This chain uses TRBV18 with TRBJ1-5, with 9 bases fitting TRBD1. The germline V gene has CDR1 KGHSH and CDR2 LQKENI. Trimming at V came to 5 bases and at J to 3 bases, leaving 8 bases not matched to a gene. The CDR3 is 16 residues long. The CDR3 is CASSSSGTGHNQPQHF. Here the CDR3 DNA reads TGTGCCAGCTCATCATCAGGGACAGGGCACAATCAGCCCCAGCATTTT.

The rearrangement joins TRBV28 to TRBJ2-3; 9 bases align to TRBD1. The J segment lost 0 bases and the V segment lost 6 bases, leaving 7 bases of the junction unmatched. Germline V CDR1 and CDR2: MDHEN, SYDVKM. The CDR3 sequence is 16 residues long. The CDR3 sequence: CASSLRTGASTDTQYF. The DNA of the CDR3 is TGTGCCAGCAGCCTGCGGACAGGGGCCAGCACAGATACGCAGTATTTT.

The CDR3 loop is CASSLTSKYYEQYV. CDR3 bases: TGTGCCAGCAGCTTAACGAGCAAGTACTACGAGCAGTACGTC. V gene TRBV7-9 combines with J gene TRBJ2-7, with unresolved D. Trimming removed 2 bases at V and 3 bases at J, with 11 bases between. Germline CDR1 SEHNR, CDR2 FQNEAQ (reference sequence). The CDR3 extends over 14 amino acids.